The following is a T cell receptor beta chain sequence with its context. Its antigen is still unknown. TCRdb's table, derived via immunoSEQ multiplex PCR, lists solely in-frame clones and lacks some. This table holds about 110,000 clones, more than 70% found once. The data originate from a study of cytomegalovirus exposure and HLA in healthy donors. Study-wide points: Cytomegalovirus association was listed for 150 or so TCR beta chains.

The CDR3 has 13 amino acids. The germline V gene encodes CDR1 MNHEY and CDR2 SMNVEV (reference sequence). With 7 bases removed from V and 4 bases from J, the gap between germline ends came to 11 bases. J is TRBJ2-1 and V is TRBV27, with D perhaps matching TRBD2 (6 bases). This receptor was identified in a woman younger than 35 in good health and CMV-seronegative. Sequencing was done on a sample of PBMCs. CDR3 sequence: CASTPGRYNEQFF. CDR3 DNA: TGTGCCAGCACCCCGGGGAGGTACAATGAGCAGTTCTTC.